This TCR beta chain was captured by sequencing in a study of OX40 agonist ivuxolimab in advanced cancers. Whole-study context: An anti-OX40 (CD134) antibody with agonistic activity, ivuxolimab, was administered to patients. Study-wide results and limits: CD4+ T cells averaged fewer expanded clones than CD8+ T cells.

The CDR3 covers 12 residues. V lost 2 bases and J lost 5, with 7 bases in between. The germline gives CDR1 SGHAT, CDR2 FQNNGV. Comments on this clone: The antigen remains undetermined.

The data were produced by immunoSEQ multiplex PCR, yet TCRdb's version contains in-frame clones alone and is incomplete. The sample consists of 100,000 to 120,000 clones, around 93% of them appearing once. Material: CD4+ or CD8+ T cells sorted from blood, obtained in a trial of the OX40 agonist ivuxolimab. The TCR sequence derives from an adult with an advanced solid tumor such as melanoma, head and neck, liver or kidney cancer. This chain links TRBV11-2 with TRBJ2-7; D gene ambiguous. DNA of the CDR3: TGTGCCAGCAGCTTAAATGAAGACGAGCAGTACTTC. Translated, it gives CASSLNEDEQYF.